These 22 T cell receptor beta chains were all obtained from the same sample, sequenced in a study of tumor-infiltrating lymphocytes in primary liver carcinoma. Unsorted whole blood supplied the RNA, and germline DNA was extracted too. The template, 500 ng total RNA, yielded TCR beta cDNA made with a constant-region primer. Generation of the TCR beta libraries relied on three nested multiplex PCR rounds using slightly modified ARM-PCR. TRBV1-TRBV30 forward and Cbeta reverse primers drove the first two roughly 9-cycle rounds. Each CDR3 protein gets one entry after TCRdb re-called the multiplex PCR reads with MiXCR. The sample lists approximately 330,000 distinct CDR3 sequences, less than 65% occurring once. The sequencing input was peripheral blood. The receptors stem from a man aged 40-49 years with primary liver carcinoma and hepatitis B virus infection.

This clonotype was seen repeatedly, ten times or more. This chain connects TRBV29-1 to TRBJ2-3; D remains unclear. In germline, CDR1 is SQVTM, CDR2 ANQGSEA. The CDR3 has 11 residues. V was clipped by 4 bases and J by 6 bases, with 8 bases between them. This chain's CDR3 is CSVGQKDTQYF. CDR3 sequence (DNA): TGCAGCGTTGGCCAGAAGGATACGCAGTATTTT.

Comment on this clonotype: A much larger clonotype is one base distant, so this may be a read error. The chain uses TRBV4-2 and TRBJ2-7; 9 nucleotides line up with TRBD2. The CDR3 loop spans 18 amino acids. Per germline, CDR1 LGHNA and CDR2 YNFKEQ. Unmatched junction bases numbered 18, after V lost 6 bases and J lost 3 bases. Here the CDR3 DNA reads TGTGCCAGCAGTTCCGGTCCCAATAGCGGGAGTTTAAGCTACGAGCAGTACTTC. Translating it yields CASSSGPNSGSLSYEQYF.

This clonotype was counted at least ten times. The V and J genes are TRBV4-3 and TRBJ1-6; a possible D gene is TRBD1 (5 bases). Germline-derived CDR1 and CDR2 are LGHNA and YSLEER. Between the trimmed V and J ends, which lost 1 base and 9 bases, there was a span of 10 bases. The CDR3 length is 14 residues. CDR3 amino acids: CASSQGGGTSPLHF. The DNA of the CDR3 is TGCGCCAGCAGCCAAGGGGGGGGAACTTCACCCCTCCACTTT.

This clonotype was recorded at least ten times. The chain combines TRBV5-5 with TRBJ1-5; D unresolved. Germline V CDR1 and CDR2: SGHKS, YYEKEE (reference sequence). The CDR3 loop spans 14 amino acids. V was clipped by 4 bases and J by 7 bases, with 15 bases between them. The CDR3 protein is CASSPGNHGQPQHF. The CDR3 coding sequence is TGTGCCAGCAGCCCGGGGAATCATGGGCAGCCCCAGCATTTT.

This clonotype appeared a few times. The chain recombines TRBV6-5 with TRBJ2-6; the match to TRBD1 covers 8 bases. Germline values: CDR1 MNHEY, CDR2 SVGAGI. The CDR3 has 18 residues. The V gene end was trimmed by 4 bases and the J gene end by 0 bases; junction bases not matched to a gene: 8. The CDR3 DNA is TGTGCCAGCAGTTCCCCCTCAGGGGGCCCCTCTGGGGCCAACGTCCTGACTTTC. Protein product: CASSSPSGGPSGANVLTF.

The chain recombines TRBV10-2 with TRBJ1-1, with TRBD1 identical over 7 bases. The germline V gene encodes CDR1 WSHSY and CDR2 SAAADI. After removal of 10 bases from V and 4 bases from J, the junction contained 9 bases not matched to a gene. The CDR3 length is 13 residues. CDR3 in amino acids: CANSGTVSTEAFF. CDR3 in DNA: TGCGCCAACAGCGGGACAGTGAGCACTGAAGCTTTCTTT.

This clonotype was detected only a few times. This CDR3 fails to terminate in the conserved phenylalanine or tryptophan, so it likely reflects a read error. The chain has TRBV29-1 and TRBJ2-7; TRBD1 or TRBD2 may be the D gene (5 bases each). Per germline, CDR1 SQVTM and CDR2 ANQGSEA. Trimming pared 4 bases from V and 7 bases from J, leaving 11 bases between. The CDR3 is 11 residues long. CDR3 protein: CSVVVGGEQYL. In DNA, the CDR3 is TGCAGCGTTGTAGTTGGGGGTGAGCAGTACCTC.

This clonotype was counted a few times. CDR3 loop: CASNPTGNYEQYF. CDR3 bases: TGTGCCAGCAATCCGACAGGGAACTACGAGCAGTACTTC. The chain carries TRBV6-1 and TRBJ2-7, with 7 positions matching TRBD1. The CDR3 consists of 13 residues. The V gene end was trimmed by 7 bases and the J gene end by 3 bases; junction bases not matched to a gene: 6. Germline assignment: CDR1 MNHNS and CDR2 SASEGT.

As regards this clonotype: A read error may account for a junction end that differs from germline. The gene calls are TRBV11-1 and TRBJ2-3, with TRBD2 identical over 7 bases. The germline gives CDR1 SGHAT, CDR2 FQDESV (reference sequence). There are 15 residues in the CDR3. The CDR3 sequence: CAGSEGGGLTDKQYF. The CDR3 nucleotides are TGTGCCGGCAGCGAAGGCGGGGGATTGACAGATAAGCAGTATTTT. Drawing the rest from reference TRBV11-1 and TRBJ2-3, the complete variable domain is EAEVAQSPRYKITEKSQAVAFWCDPISGHATLYWYRQILGQGPELLVQFQDESVVDDSQLPKDRFSAERLKGVDSTLKIQPAELGDSAMYLCAGSEGGGLTDKQYFGPGTRLTVL.

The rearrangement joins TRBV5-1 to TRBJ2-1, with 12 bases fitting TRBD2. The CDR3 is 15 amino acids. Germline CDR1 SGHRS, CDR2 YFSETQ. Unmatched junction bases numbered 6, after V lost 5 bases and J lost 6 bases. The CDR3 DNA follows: TGCGCCAGCAGGCGACTAGCGGGAGCTATCAATGAGCAGTTCTTC. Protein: CASRRLAGAINEQFF. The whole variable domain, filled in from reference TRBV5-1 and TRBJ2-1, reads KAGVTQTPRYLIKTRGQQVTLSCSPISGHRSVSWYQQTPGQGLQFLFEYFSETQRNKGNFPGRFSGRQFSNSRSEMNVSTLELGDSALYLCASRRLAGAINEQFFGPGTRLTVL.

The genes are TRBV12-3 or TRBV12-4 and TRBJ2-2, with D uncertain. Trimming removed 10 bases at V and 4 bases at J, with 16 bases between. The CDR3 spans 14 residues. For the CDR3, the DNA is TGTGCCAACAGCCCGGCGTTGTGCACCGGGGAGCTGTTTTTT. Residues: CANSPALCTGELFF.

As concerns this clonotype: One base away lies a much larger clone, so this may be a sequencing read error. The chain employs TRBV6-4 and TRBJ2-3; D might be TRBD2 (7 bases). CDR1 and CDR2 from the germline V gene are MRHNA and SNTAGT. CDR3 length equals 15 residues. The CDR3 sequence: CACSPGGPRTDTQYF. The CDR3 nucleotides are TGTGCCTGCAGCCCCGGGGGGCCAAGAACAGATACGCAGTATTTT.

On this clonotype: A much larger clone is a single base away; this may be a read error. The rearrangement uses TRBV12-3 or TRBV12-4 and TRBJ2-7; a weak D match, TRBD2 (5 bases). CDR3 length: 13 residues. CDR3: CASSFERNYEQCF. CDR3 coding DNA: TGTGCCAGCAGTTTTGAGCGGAACTACGAGCAGTGCTTC.

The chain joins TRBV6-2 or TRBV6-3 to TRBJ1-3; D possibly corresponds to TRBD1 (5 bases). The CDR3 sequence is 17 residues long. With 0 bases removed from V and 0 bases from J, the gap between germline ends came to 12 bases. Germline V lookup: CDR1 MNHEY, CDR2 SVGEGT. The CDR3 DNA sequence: TGTGCCAGCAGTTACTCGGGGCTCAAGAGCTCTGGAAACACCATATATTTT. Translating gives CASSYSGLKSSGNTIYF.

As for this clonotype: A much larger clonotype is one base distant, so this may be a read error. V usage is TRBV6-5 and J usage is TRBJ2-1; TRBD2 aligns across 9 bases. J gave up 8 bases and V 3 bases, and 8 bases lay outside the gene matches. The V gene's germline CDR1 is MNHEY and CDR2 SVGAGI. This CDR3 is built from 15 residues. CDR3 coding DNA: TGTGCCAGCAGTTATGATAGCGGGAGAAATTATGAGCAGTTCTTC. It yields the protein CASSYDSGRNYEQFF.

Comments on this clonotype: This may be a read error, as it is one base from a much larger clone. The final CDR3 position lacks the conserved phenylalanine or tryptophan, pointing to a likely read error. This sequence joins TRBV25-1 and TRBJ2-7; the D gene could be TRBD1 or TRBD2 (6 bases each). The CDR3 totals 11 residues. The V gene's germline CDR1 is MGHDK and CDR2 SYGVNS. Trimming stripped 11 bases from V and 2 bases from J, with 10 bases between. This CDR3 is CAVRGAYEQYS. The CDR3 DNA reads TGTGCCGTTAGGGGGGCCTACGAGCAGTACTCC.

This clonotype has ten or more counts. The CDR3 sequence: CASSPRAGQETEAFF. The CDR3 bases are TGTGCCAGCAGCCCCCGTGCAGGCCAAGAGACTGAAGCTTTCTTT. The chain has TRBV11-2 and TRBJ1-1; D is undetermined. Germline CDR1 is SGHAT and CDR2 is FQNNGV. The CDR3 runs 15 residues. V was trimmed by 5 bases and J by 5 bases, leaving 18 bases between them.

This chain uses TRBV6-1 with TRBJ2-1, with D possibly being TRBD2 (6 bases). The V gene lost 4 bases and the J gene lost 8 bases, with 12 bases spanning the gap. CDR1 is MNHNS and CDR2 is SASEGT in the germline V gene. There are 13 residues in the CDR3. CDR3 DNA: TGTGCCAGCAGTGCCTCGGGAGACGATGAGCAGTTCTTC. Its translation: CASSASGDDEQFF.

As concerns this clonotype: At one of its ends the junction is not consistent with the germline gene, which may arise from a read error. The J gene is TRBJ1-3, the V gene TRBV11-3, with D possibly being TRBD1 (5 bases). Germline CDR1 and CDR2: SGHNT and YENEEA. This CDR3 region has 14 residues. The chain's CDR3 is CARSLYGAGSTIYF. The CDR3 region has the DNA TGTGCCAGAAGCTTATACGGGGCTGGAAGCACCATATATTTT.

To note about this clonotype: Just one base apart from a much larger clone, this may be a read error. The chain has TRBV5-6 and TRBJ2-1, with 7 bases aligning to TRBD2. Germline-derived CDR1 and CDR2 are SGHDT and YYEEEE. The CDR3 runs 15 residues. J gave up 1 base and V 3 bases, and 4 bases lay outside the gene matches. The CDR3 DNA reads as TGTGCCAGCAGCTCGGGCGGGGGATCCTACAATGAGCAGTTCTTC. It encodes CASSSGGGSYNEQFF.

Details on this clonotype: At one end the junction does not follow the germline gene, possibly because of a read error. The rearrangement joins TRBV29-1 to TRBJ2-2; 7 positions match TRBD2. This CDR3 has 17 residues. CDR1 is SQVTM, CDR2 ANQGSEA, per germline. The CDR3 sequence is CSVQTMTSRTNTGEMFF. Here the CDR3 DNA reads TGCAGCGTCCAGACTATGACTAGCAGAACGAACACCGGGGAGATGTTTTTT.

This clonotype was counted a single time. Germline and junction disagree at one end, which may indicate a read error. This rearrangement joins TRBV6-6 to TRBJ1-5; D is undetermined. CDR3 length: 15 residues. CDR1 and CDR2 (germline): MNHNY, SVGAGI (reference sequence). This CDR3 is CASSYLTVSNQPQNF. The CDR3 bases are TGTGCCAGCAGTTACCTGACGGTTAGCAATCAGCCCCAGAATTTT.